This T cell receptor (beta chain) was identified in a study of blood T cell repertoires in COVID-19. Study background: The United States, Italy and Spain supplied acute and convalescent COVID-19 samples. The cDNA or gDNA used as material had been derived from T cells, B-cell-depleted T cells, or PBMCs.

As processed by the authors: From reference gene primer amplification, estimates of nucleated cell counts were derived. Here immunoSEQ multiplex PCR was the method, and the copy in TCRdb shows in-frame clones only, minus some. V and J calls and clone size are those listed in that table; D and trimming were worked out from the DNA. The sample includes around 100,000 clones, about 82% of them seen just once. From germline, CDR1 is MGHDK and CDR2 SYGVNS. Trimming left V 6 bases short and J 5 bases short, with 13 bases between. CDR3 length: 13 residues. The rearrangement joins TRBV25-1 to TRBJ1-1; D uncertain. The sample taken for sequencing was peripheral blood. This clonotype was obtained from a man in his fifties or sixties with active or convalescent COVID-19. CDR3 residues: CASRASGGTEAFF. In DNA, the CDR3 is TGTGCCAGCAGAGCCTCGGGTGGAACTGAAGCTTTCTTT.